The T cell receptor (beta chain) described here comes from a study of chemoradiotherapy in HPV16-positive cancers. Study context: Candidate HPV-specific T-cell clones and common TCR motifs came from functional assays in a couple of HPV16-positive patients. Study-level findings and limits: Functional assays defining HPV-specific T cells used only a couple of HPV16-positive patients. Non-HPV-specific T cells did not expand in tumors during treatment, whereas candidate HPV-specific clones and E7-related motifs did.

CDR3 length equals 16 residues. Germline V CDR1 and CDR2: SGHAT, FQNNGV. The J segment lost 7 bases and the V segment lost 3 bases, leaving 9 bases of the junction unmatched. Only in-frame clones appear in the TCRdb table, and some are missing; sequencing was by immunoSEQ multiplex PCR. The table includes fewer than 10,000 clones, 70% detected once. Turning to this clone: Its antigen is currently unknown.

The sequences come from tumor tissue, collected from a patient who underwent chemoradiotherapy. The chain combines TRBV11-2 with TRBJ2-2; 9 bases align to TRBD2. The sequence derives from a human donor with HPV-associated anogenital cancer. The CDR3 loop reads CASSLRGGGVGGELFF. The CDR3 DNA sequence: TGTGCCAGCAGCTTGCGGGGGGGCGGTGTCGGCGGGGAGCTGTTTTTT.